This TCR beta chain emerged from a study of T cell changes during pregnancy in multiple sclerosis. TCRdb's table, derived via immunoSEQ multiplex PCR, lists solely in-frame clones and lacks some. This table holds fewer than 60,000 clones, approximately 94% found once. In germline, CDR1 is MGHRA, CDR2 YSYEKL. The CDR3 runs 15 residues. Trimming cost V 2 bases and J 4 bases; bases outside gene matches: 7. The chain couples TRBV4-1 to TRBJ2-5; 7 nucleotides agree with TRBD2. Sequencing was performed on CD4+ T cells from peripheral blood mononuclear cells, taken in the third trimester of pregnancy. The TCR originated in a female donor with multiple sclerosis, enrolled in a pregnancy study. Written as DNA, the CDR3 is TGCGCCAGCAGCCAATCGGGACTATCGAGAGAGACCCAGTACTTC. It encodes CASSQSGLSRETQYF.